The 30 T cell receptor beta chains below were found in one sample sequenced in a study of Graves' ophthalmopathy and Graves' hyperthyroidism. RNA transcripts were the source from which TCR beta CDR3 regions were amplified. An initial RT-PCR round employing HTBI primers preceded a second-round multiplex PCR. Each CDR3 protein gets one entry after TCRdb re-called the multiplex PCR reads with MiXCR. The sample contains hundreds of thousands of distinct CDR3 sequences, under 50% of which appear only once. Sequences were obtained from peripheral blood. These TCRs come from an adult man with Graves' ophthalmopathy.

This clonotype was seen ten or more times. The chain employs TRBV20-1 and TRBJ2-7, with D perhaps matching TRBD2 (5 bases). Per germline, CDR1 DFQATT and CDR2 SNEGSKA (reference sequence). CDR3 size: 11 residues. Trimming stripped 2 bases from V and 6 bases from J, with 8 bases between. CDR3: CSARSTSEQYF. The DNA of the CDR3 is TGCAGTGCTAGATCTACTAGCGAGCAGTACTTC.

There are many counts of this clonotype. The rearrangement uses TRBV7-8 and TRBJ2-7, with TRBD2 as a possible D gene (5 bases). Per the germline V gene, CDR1 is SGHVS and CDR2 is FQNEAQ. There are 15 residues in the CDR3. Trimming left V 1 base short and J 0 bases short, with 10 bases between. The DNA of the CDR3 is TGTGCCAGCAGCTTAGTCCAGCGGAGCTCCTACGAGCAGTACTTC. It codes for CASSLVQRSSYEQYF. Together with reference TRBV7-8 and TRBJ2-7, the CDR3 gives the full variable domain: GAGVSQSPRYKVAKRGQDVALRCDPISGHVSLFWYQQALGQGPEFLTYFQNEAQLDKSGLPSDRFFAERPEGSVSTLKIQRTQQEDSAVYLCASSLVQRSSYEQYFGPGTRLTVT.

Ten or more counts support this clonotype. This chain joins TRBV14 and TRBJ1-3; a weak D match, TRBD1 (5 bases). Germline CDR1 SGHDN, CDR2 FVKESK. V lost 2 bases and J 7 bases, leaving 6 bases between the germline ends. The CDR3 runs to 12 residues. The CDR3 DNA sequence: TGTGCCAGCAGCCAATGGGGGAACACCATATATTTT. Translation: CASSQWGNTIYF.

As DNA, the CDR3 is TGTGCCATCAGTGGATTAATCTACACCTTC. It codes for CAISGLIYTF. The chain has TRBV10-3 and TRBJ1-2, with no clear D. V dropped 4 bases and J dropped 10 bases, with 7 bases sitting between them. The CDR3 totals 10 residues. Germline CDR1 and CDR2: ENHRY and SYGVKD.

The chain employs TRBV20-1 and TRBJ1-6; 10 positions match TRBD1. Germline lookup yields CDR1 DFQATT and CDR2 SNEGSKA (reference sequence). This CDR3 contains 14 residues. The V gene end was trimmed by 4 bases and the J gene end by 9 bases; junction bases not matched to a gene: 6. CDR3 DNA: TGCAGTGCTATAAAAGGGACAGGGGTTTCACCCCTCCACTTT. Translation gives CSAIKGTGVSPLHF.

This rearrangement joins TRBV11-2 to TRBJ2-5, with unresolved D. V was clipped by 4 bases and J by 5 bases, with 20 bases between them. Germline loops: CDR1 SGHAT, CDR2 FQNNGV. The CDR3 totals 16 residues. This chain's CDR3 is CASSSGGLVLGETQYF. In nucleotides, the CDR3 is TGTGCCAGCAGCTCAGGCGGTCTAGTTTTAGGGGAGACCCAGTACTTC.

The genes are TRBV12-3 or TRBV12-4 and TRBJ2-2; 10 nucleotides align to TRBD2. CDR3 size: 16 residues. V shed 2 bases, J shed 7 bases, and the junction held 7 bases outside the gene matches. This chain's CDR3 is CASSLSLAGAGGELFF. The CDR3 region has the DNA TGTGCCAGCAGTTTATCGCTAGCGGGAGCCGGCGGGGAGCTGTTTTTT.

V is TRBV11-2 and J is TRBJ2-5; 9 bases align to TRBD1. The J call may be incorrect, as the DNA end agrees better with TRBJ2-7. The CDR3 is made up of 17 amino acids. Per germline, CDR1 SGHAT and CDR2 FQNNGV. The CDR3 nucleotides read TGTGCCAGCAGCACCTCCCCTCCGGGACAGGGCGGACACGAGCAGTACTTC. As protein: CASSTSPPGQGGHEQYF.

V is TRBV7-8 and J is TRBJ1-2, with D tentatively TRBD1 (5 bases). CDR1 is SGHVS and CDR2 is FQNEAQ in the germline V gene. V lost 8 bases and J lost 5, with 21 bases in between. The CDR3 runs to 15 residues. This chain's CDR3 is CASGSRGVGLYGYTF. Here the CDR3 DNA reads TGTGCCAGCGGCTCCCGGGGGGTGGGCCTATATGGCTACACCTTC.

In its sample, this clonotype was seen many times. The V gene is TRBV7-9, the J gene TRBJ1-4, with D hard to call. In germline, CDR1 is SEHNR, CDR2 FQNEAQ (reference sequence). With 4 bases removed from V and 8 bases from J, the gap between germline ends came to 14 bases. The CDR3 consists of 14 residues. CDR3 region: CASSSPIGAEKLFF. The CDR3 DNA sequence: TGTGCCAGCAGCTCACCAATTGGTGCGGAAAAACTGTTTTTT.

This clonotype has at least ten counts. The chain is built from TRBV5-1 and TRBJ1-3; 10 nucleotides line up with TRBD1. Germline V gene lookup returns CDR1 SGHRS and CDR2 YFSETQ. Unmatched junction bases numbered 7, after V lost 5 bases and J lost 2 bases. This CDR3 is built from 16 residues. CDR3 in amino acids: CASSSGQGFPGNTIYF. In nucleotides, the CDR3 is TGCGCCAGCAGTTCGGGACAGGGGTTCCCTGGAAACACCATATATTTT.

The V gene is TRBV7-9, the J gene TRBJ1-2; perhaps TRBD1 as D (6 bases). V was trimmed by 8 bases and J by 8 bases, leaving 21 bases between them. The CDR3 runs to 14 residues. CDR1 and CDR2 from the germline V gene are SEHNR and FQNEAQ (reference sequence). The CDR3 is CASGGAQYRLGYTF. The CDR3, as DNA: TGTGCCAGCGGGGGCGCGCAGTATCGCCTAGGCTACACCTTC.

This clonotype was seen repeatedly, ten times or more. The CDR3 DNA sequence: TGTGCCAGCAGCTCGGGACAGCCCTCCTACGAGCAGTACTTC. Its translation: CASSSGQPSYEQYF. The chain has TRBV13 and TRBJ2-7, with 7 bases aligning to TRBD1. V was clipped by 4 bases and J by 0 bases; unmatched bases: 3. This CDR3 has 14 residues. Germline CDR1 PRHDT, CDR2 FYEKMQ (reference sequence).

Comment on this clonotype: The CDR3 does not close with the conserved phenylalanine or tryptophan, likely indicating a read error. V is TRBV7-9 and J is TRBJ1-2; 7 positions match TRBD1. Germline V gives CDR1 SEHNR, CDR2 FQNEAQ (reference sequence). Unmatched junction bases numbered 2, after V lost 7 bases and J lost 3 bases. The CDR3 spans 12 residues. CDR3 in amino acids: CASTGTDYGYTS. In nucleotides, the CDR3 is TGTGCCAGCACCGGGACAGACTATGGCTACACCTCC.

The CDR3 DNA is TGTGCCAGCGGAACTACTGCTGCAGGGGGCAATCAGCCCCAGCATTTT. Translating it yields CASGTTAAGGNQPQHF. The chain links TRBV10-3 to TRBJ1-5; TRBD1 is a possible D gene (6 bases). V was pared by 10 bases and J by 2 bases, with 21 bases between. This CDR3 is built from 16 residues. Germline CDR1 ENHRY, CDR2 SYGVKD.

The chain couples TRBV5-4 to TRBJ1-5; maybe TRBD1 (6 bases). Germline lookup yields CDR1 SGHNT and CDR2 YYREEE (reference sequence). CDR3 length: 17 residues. Trimming removed 4 bases at V and 4 bases at J, with 21 bases between. The CDR3 DNA reads TGTGCCAGCAGCCCGGAACCGGGACACAGATCGAATCAGCCCCAGCATTTT. Amino acid sequence: CASSPEPGHRSNQPQHF.

In this sample, this clonotype turned up many times. At one of its ends the junction is not consistent with the germline gene, which may arise from a read error. The V and J genes are TRBV10-3 and TRBJ2-7; no firm D call. The V gene's germline CDR1 is ENHRY and CDR2 SYGVKD. This CDR3 is built from 14 residues. The DNA for the CDR3 is TGTGCCAGCAGTTACTCTAACCGACTCTACGAGCAGTACTTC. This codes for CASSYSNRLYEQYF.

A few counts support this clonotype. The J gene is TRBJ1-2, the V gene TRBV6-6, with 7 bases identical to TRBD1. Germline values: CDR1 MNHNY, CDR2 SVGAGI (reference sequence). CDR3 size: 14 residues. With V trimmed by 5 bases and J by 9 bases, 12 bases remained unmatched. The CDR3 DNA reads TGTGCCAGCAGTCAAAGGACAGGAGGCCATCGCTACACCTTC. It yields the protein CASSQRTGGHRYTF.

This clonotype was picked up a small number of times. The chain couples TRBV29-1 to TRBJ2-3; 12 bases are shared with TRBD2. Germline-derived CDR1 and CDR2 are SQVTM and ANQGSEA. The CDR3 totals 15 residues. Trimming at V came to 6 bases and at J to 4 bases, leaving 8 bases not matched to a gene. CDR3 protein: CSVASLAGGADTQYF. For the CDR3, the DNA is TGCAGCGTCGCCTCCCTAGCGGGAGGGGCAGATACGCAGTATTTT.

This clonotype appeared many times. The rearrangement links TRBV7-9 to TRBJ1-5; D ambiguous. The CDR3 sequence is 13 residues long. V lost 3 bases to trimming and J lost 3 bases, with 6 bases between them. Germline CDR1 is SEHNR and CDR2 is FQNEAQ (reference sequence). The CDR3 loop is CASSFTHNQPQHF. CDR3 nucleotide sequence: TGTGCCAGCAGCTTCACTCACAATCAGCCCCAGCATTTT.

This clonotype was observed at least ten times. The rearrangement joins TRBV2 to TRBJ2-6; D gene unclear. Germline CDR1 is SNHLY and CDR2 is FYNNEI. Trimming took off 4 bases at V and 6 bases at J, with 1 base between the two ends. The CDR3 has 11 residues. DNA for the CDR3: TGTGCCAGCAGTGTGGCCAACGTCCTGACTTTC. It codes for CASSVANVLTF.

The V call is TRBV6-5, the J call TRBJ1-2; the D gene is possibly TRBD1 (6 bases). CDR1 and CDR2 from the germline V gene are MNHEY and SVGAGI. This CDR3 has 13 amino acids. V was pared by 5 bases and J by 4 bases, with 11 bases between. CDR3 residues: CASSPDSPYGYTF. The CDR3 region has the DNA TGTGCCAGCAGTCCGGACAGCCCCTATGGCTACACCTTC.

DNA for the CDR3: TGTGCCAGCAGTTTTGGGTTCTCGGCATCCTACGAGCAGTACTTC. Translation: CASSFGFSASYEQYF. The rearrangement joins TRBV2 to TRBJ2-7; no firm D call. V gave up 5 bases and J gave up 1 base, with 15 bases separating them. The CDR3 spans 15 residues. Germline V CDR1 and CDR2: SNHLY, FYNNEI.

This clonotype was observed at least ten times. V and J are TRBV19 and TRBJ2-7, with D possibly TRBD2 on 5 matching bases. V dropped 6 bases and J dropped 2 bases, with 14 bases sitting between them. The CDR3 extends over 14 amino acids. CDR1 and CDR2 from the germline V gene are LNHDA and SQIVND (reference sequence). The CDR3 is CASRPTGLTYEQYF. DNA of the CDR3: TGTGCCAGTAGACCCACGGGGTTAACCTACGAGCAGTACTTC. The full variable domain, its missing parts supplied by reference TRBV19 and TRBJ2-7, is DGGITQSPKYLFRKEGQNVTLSCEQNLNHDAMYWYRQDPGQGLRLIYYSQIVNDFQKGDIAEGYSVSREKKESFPLTVTSAQKNPTAFYLCASRPTGLTYEQYFGPGTRLTVT.

The chain carries TRBV2 and TRBJ2-5; 8 bases match TRBD1. The CDR3 is 14 amino acids. Per germline, CDR1 SNHLY and CDR2 FYNNEI. The V and J ends lost 6 bases and 5 bases, in that order; junction bases with no gene match: 8. CDR3 protein: CASREGQALETQYF. Written as DNA, the CDR3 is TGTGCCAGCAGGGAGGGACAGGCATTGGAGACCCAGTACTTC.

V gene TRBV6-6 combines with J gene TRBJ1-5; 8 bases map to TRBD1. Germline loops: CDR1 MNHNY, CDR2 SVGAGI (reference sequence). This CDR3 has 16 residues. Trimming cost V 0 bases and J 6 bases; bases outside gene matches: 7. The CDR3: CASSYSRDRYIQPQHF. In DNA, the CDR3 is TGTGCCAGCAGTTACTCGAGGGACAGGTACATTCAGCCCCAGCATTTT.

The V gene is TRBV11-2, the J gene TRBJ2-2; 9 nucleotides agree with TRBD1. The CDR3 spans 17 residues. Trimming took 3 bases from V and 7 from J; bases not matched to a gene: 12. In germline, CDR1 is SGHAT, CDR2 FQNNGV. CDR3 DNA: TGTGCCAGCAGCTTTAGACAGGGGGGCCCCTCCGGCGGGGAGCTGTTTTTT. Residues: CASSFRQGGPSGGELFF.

The chain has TRBV20-1 and TRBJ1-4; no definite D call. With 4 bases removed from V and 8 bases from J, the gap between germline ends came to 14 bases. The CDR3 extends over 13 amino acids. In germline, CDR1 is DFQATT, CDR2 SNEGSKA (reference sequence). Here the CDR3 DNA reads TGCAGTGCTAACGGCCTAGCGGAAGAAAAACTGTTTTTT. Residues: CSANGLAEEKLFF.

This clonotype was observed at least ten times. The chain uses TRBV12-3 or TRBV12-4 and TRBJ1-4, with 7 bases identical to TRBD1. V dropped 6 bases and J dropped 7; count of bases not matched to a gene: 8. The CDR3 contains 14 residues. The CDR3 protein is CASRPQGIVEKLFF. CDR3 DNA: TGTGCCAGCAGACCACAGGGGATTGTTGAAAAACTGTTTTTT.

This clonotype showed up many times. CDR3 coding DNA: TGTGCCAGCAGATTGGACAGTATAAACACTGAAGCTTTCTTT. As protein: CASRLDSINTEAFF. The chain uses TRBV7-9 and TRBJ1-1, with D tentatively TRBD1 (6 bases). The V gene's germline CDR1 is SEHNR and CDR2 FQNEAQ (reference sequence). V was pared by 6 bases and J by 2 bases, with 13 bases between. This CDR3 has 14 amino acids.